The clone carrying this T cell receptor beta chain has a count of ten or more. The antigen remains unidentified. The data originate from a study of response to subunit inactivated influenza vaccine. TCRdb analysed the RT-PCR reads with MiXCR anew, one entry per CDR3 protein. Of around 480,000 distinct CDR3 sequences listed, about a tenth are singletons. The CDR3 contains 16 residues. CDR1 and CDR2 (germline): SGHKS, YYEKEE (reference sequence). The germline V and J ends were trimmed by 0 bases and 0 bases, with 13 bases remaining between them. Study-wide findings and caveats: Each seasonal influenza vaccination recruits few new T cells, the authors suggested.

Sequencing was performed on PBMCs from blood, taken 35 to 45 days after vaccination. This receptor was obtained from a man aged 45-65 years who received an inactivated influenza vaccine. The chain employs TRBV5-5 and TRBJ2-7, with D perhaps matching TRBD1 (6 bases). The CDR3 coding sequence is TGTGCCAGCAGCTTGGCTACGGGACAAGACTCCTACGAGCAGTACTTC. Protein sequence: CASSLATGQDSYEQYF.